Described below is a single T cell receptor beta chain sequence and its context. Time point defined: sample taken at primary tumor resection. These data belong to a study of spatial heterogeneity in lung cancer. Overall study context: Detection consistently captured more beta-chain sequences than alpha-chain sequences.

Germline V gene data show CDR1 as LGHNA and CDR2 as YSLEER. The ends were cut back, 2 bases at V and 2 bases at J, with 13 bases in the middle. The CDR3 is 15 amino acids. One entry per CDR3 protein results from TCRdb running MiXCR on the 5' RACE reads. The sample includes about 5,800 distinct CDR3 sequences, about 13% of them seen just once. The source was normal lung tissue next to the tumor, collected at surgery. The clonotype originates from a female donor with early-stage non-small cell lung cancer. The chain couples TRBV4-3 to TRBJ2-7; D not resolved. This CDR3 reads CASSQQTGETYEQYF. The CDR3 DNA reads as TGCGCCAGCAGCCAACAAACTGGGGAAACCTACGAGCAGTACTTC.